This TCR beta chain was sequenced for a study of OX40 agonist ivuxolimab in advanced cancers. Study-level information: The mean age was about 57 years, ranging from 23 to 79, with over 70% of participants male.

Study-wide findings and caveats: It was also the case that some nonresponders had low normalized T-cell clonal expansion.

Clones were sequenced by immunoSEQ multiplex PCR, and TCRdb holds only the in-frame ones, with some missing. In the table there are roughly 76,000 clones, around nine tenths of which are singletons. Germline CDR1 and CDR2: MNHEY and SMNVEV (reference sequence). The CDR3 length is 10 residues. V was pared by 8 bases and J by 2 bases, with 3 bases between. About this clone itself: Its antigen is undetermined.

V usage is TRBV27 and J usage is TRBJ2-5, with unresolved D. Material: CD4+ or CD8+ T cells sorted from blood, obtained in a trial of the OX40 agonist ivuxolimab. This clonotype was sampled from an adult with an advanced solid tumor such as melanoma, head and neck, liver or kidney cancer. In nucleotides, the CDR3 is TGTGCCAGCGGACAAGAGACCCAGTACTTC. Encoded protein: CASGQETQYF.